The clone carrying this T cell receptor (beta chain) was seen at least ten times. Its antigen is still unknown. This sample was included in a study of esophageal squamous cell carcinoma under preoperative chemotherapy. TCRdb re-called the PCR reads through MiXCR, storing one row per CDR3 protein. This sample has about 9,600 distinct CDR3 sequences, with approximately 49% found just once. Germline-derived CDR1 and CDR2 are LGHDT and YNNKEL (reference sequence). The length of the CDR3 is 15 residues. V was pared by 3 bases and J by 3 bases, with 8 bases of the junction left unmatched. General observations from the study: Tumor-infiltrating lymphocytes showed no significant post-chemotherapy TCR diversity increase, unlike peripheral T cells. After paclitaxel-nedaplatin, abundant clones were more likely to contract than amplify.

Indicated time point: after preoperative PTX-NDP chemotherapy. The receptor comes from a human donor with esophageal squamous cell carcinoma. The donor label of this sample is uncertain. The chain couples TRBV3-1 to TRBJ2-7; 7 bases are shared with TRBD2. The sample was collected from a patient given preoperative chemotherapy. Here the CDR3 reads CASSQRAGDLYEQYF. In DNA, the CDR3 is TGTGCCAGCAGCCAGCGGGCGGGAGATCTCTACGAGCAGTACTTC.